Each of the 23 T cell receptor beta chains below was sequenced from the same sample in a study of T cells after posttransplantation cyclophosphamide (dated by TCRdb to 2016 to 2017). Library creation used the immunoSEQ multiplex PCR assay. The clones in this table, taken by TCRdb from immuneACCESS, are in-frame only. Not every clone is retained; where verified, under half of the shortfall comes from an unresolved V gene, and the cause of the rest is unknown. Here the sample has roughly 30,000 clones; about 87% occur a single time. The top ten clones comprise under 15% of the sample. Sequencing was performed on PBMCs. These receptors originate from a woman between 40 and 50 years old with a blood cancer, CMV-positive, and with a related stem cell donor.

The chain employs TRBV5-4 and TRBJ2-1; 8 bases are a match to TRBD2. V gave up 4 bases and J gave up 8 bases; unmatched junction bases: 14. From germline, CDR1 is SGHNT and CDR2 YYREEE (reference sequence). The CDR3 is 16 amino acids. CDR3 amino acids: CASSGGVTGGEDEQFF. For the CDR3, the DNA is TGTGCCAGCAGCGGGGGGGTGACGGGGGGGGAGGATGAGCAGTTCTTC.

The gene calls are TRBV18 and TRBJ1-5; TRBD1 agrees at 10 bases. Germline CDR1 reads KGHSH; CDR2 reads LQKENI. The CDR3 covers 15 residues. Trimming took 4 bases from V and 4 from J; bases not matched to a gene: 4. The CDR3 reads CASSHGTGVNQPQHF. The CDR3 region has the DNA TGTGCCAGCTCACATGGGACAGGGGTTAATCAGCCCCAGCATTTT.

For the CDR3, the DNA is TGTGCCAGTAGTATAGATCTCTTCTTCCAGGGGAGCACAGATACGCAGTATTTT. It is translated as CASSIDLFFQGSTDTQYF. The chain joins TRBV19 to TRBJ2-3; a possible D gene is TRBD1 (6 bases). CDR1 is LNHDA and CDR2 is SQIVND in the germline V gene (reference sequence). V was trimmed by 0 bases and J by 0 bases, leaving 16 bases between them. The CDR3 runs 18 residues.

The rearrangement joins TRBV10-3 to TRBJ2-5; 8 bases map to TRBD2. Per germline, CDR1 ENHRY and CDR2 SYGVKD. The CDR3 is made up of 17 amino acids. Unmatched junction bases numbered 10, after V lost 0 bases and J lost 4 bases. CDR3 coding DNA: TGTGCCATCAGTGAGTCGATCTTAGCGGGGCCCGGAGAGACCCAGTACTTC. This codes for CAISESILAGPGETQYF.

The chain employs TRBV6-1 and TRBJ2-5; tentative D call: TRBD1 (5 bases). This CDR3 spans 13 amino acids. The germline V gene has CDR1 MNHNS and CDR2 SASEGT. V was shortened by 8 bases and J by 0 bases, with 10 bases between the two germline ends. The CDR3 DNA sequence: TGTGCCAGCGGACAAGGGTACCAAGAGACCCAGTACTTC. It is translated as CASGQGYQETQYF.

The chain has TRBV6-1 and TRBJ1-2; a weak D match, TRBD1 (6 bases). The germline V gene encodes CDR1 MNHNS and CDR2 SASEGT. Trimming left V 5 bases short and J 1 base short, with 8 bases between. CDR3 size: 13 residues. The CDR3 DNA reads as TGTGCCAGCAGTTTGGACAGTAACTATGGCTACACCTTC. It codes for CASSLDSNYGYTF.

This chain joins TRBV5-4 and TRBJ2-1, with 11 bases lining up with TRBD2. The CDR3 covers 14 residues. V lost 4 bases and J lost 6; bases outside the gene matches: 3. CDR1 is SGHNT and CDR2 is YYREEE in the germline V gene (reference sequence). The CDR3 DNA reads TGTGCCAGCAGCCCAGGACTAGCGGGCAATGAGCAGTTCTTC. This codes for CASSPGLAGNEQFF.

This clone was seen a single time. J is TRBJ2-7 and V is TRBV7-9, with a possible D match to TRBD1 (6 bases). The V and J ends lost 5 bases and 0 bases respectively, with 14 bases between them. CDR1 and CDR2 from the germline V gene are SEHNR and FQNEAQ (reference sequence). The CDR3 is made up of 15 amino acids. The CDR3 bases are TGTGCCAGCAGCCACTCCGGGACACACTCCTACGAGCAGTACTTC. Encoded protein: CASSHSGTHSYEQYF.

The chain couples TRBV6-5 to TRBJ2-7, with 11 bases that match TRBD1. J gave up 7 bases and V 0 bases, and 5 bases lay outside the gene matches. The length of the CDR3 is 15 residues. The germline V gene encodes CDR1 MNHEY and CDR2 SVGAGI. CDR3 coding DNA: TGTGCCAGCAGTTACTCCCGGGACAGGGGGGATGAGCAGTACTTC. This gives the protein CASSYSRDRGDEQYF.

The genes are TRBV4-1 and TRBJ2-5; 14 bases are shared with TRBD2. This CDR3 comprises 17 residues. Trimming cost V 4 bases and J 3 bases; bases outside gene matches: 7. CDR1 is MGHRA, CDR2 YSYEKL, per germline. For the CDR3, the DNA is TGCGCCAGCAGCCCTTGGACTAGCGGGGGGATGAAAGAGACCCAGTACTTC. Translation gives CASSPWTSGGMKETQYF.

In DNA form, the CDR3 reads TGTGCCAGTAGTCAGGGGGGGACAGGGGAATTGGTTCAGCCCCAGCATTTT. Residues: CASSQGGTGELVQPQHF. The V gene is TRBV19, the J gene TRBJ1-5; 10 nucleotides match TRBD1. Germline CDR1 is LNHDA and CDR2 is SQIVND (reference sequence). The CDR3 is made up of 17 amino acids. After removal of 5 bases from V and 6 bases from J, the junction contained 13 bases not matched to a gene.

This chain connects TRBV23-1 to TRBJ1-4; 9 bases map to TRBD1. TRBV23-1 is placed among ORFs of uncertain function. J was trimmed by 6 bases and V by 3 bases; bases with no gene match: 17. This CDR3 region has 19 residues. The CDR3 loop reads CASSHTKIYNGTGYEKLFF. CDR3 coding DNA: TGCGCCAGCAGTCACACAAAAATATACAACGGGACAGGGTATGAAAAACTGTTTTTT.

V and J are TRBV9 and TRBJ2-5; TRBD2 matches at 11 bases. From germline, CDR1 is SGDLS and CDR2 YYNGEE. With 0 bases clipped from V and 2 bases from J, the junction kept 3 bases outside the gene matches. CDR3 size: 16 residues. The chain's CDR3 is CASSVVASGGQETQYF. CDR3 bases: TGTGCCAGCAGCGTAGTAGCTAGCGGGGGGCAAGAGACCCAGTACTTC.

The chain is built from TRBV4-1 and TRBJ2-7; D is perhaps TRBD1 (5 bases). Trimming shortened V by 0 bases and J by 4 bases, and 10 bases separated the two germline ends. The CDR3 consists of 14 residues. Germline V gives CDR1 MGHRA, CDR2 YSYEKL. For the CDR3, the DNA is TGCGCCAGCAGCCAAGATAATGGGGCTTACGAGCAGTACTTC. Encoded protein: CASSQDNGAYEQYF.

J is TRBJ2-5 and V is TRBV9; 12 bases align to TRBD2. The CDR3 extends over 18 amino acids. The germline gives CDR1 SGDLS, CDR2 YYNGEE. Trimming cost V 1 base and J 3 bases; bases outside gene matches: 10. The CDR3 DNA is TGTGCCAGCAGCGTACTCGCCTCTAGCGGGGGGGTGGAAGAGACCCAGTACTTC. Its translation: CASSVLASSGGVEETQYF. The full variable domain, with the rest looked up from reference TRBV9 and TRBJ2-5, is DSGVTQTPKHLITATGQRVTLRCSPRSGDLSVYWYQQSLDQGLQFLIQYYNGEERAKGNILERFSAQQFPDLHSELNLSSLELGDSALYFCASSVLASSGGVEETQYFGPGTRLLVL.

The CDR3 here is CASRDRGRGISYNSPLHF. DNA for the CDR3: TGTGCCAGCAGGGACAGGGGGCGCGGAATATCCTATAATTCACCCCTCCACTTT. The rearrangement links TRBV27 to TRBJ1-6; 11 nucleotides agree with TRBD1. J was trimmed by 1 base and V by 6 bases; bases with no gene match: 8. Germline CDR1 and CDR2: MNHEY and SMNVEV (reference sequence). CDR3 length: 18 residues.

CDR3 in amino acids: CASSPPGNIQYF. The CDR3 DNA reads as TGTGCCAGCAGCCCCCCTGGCAACATTCAGTACTTC. The chain joins TRBV7-8 to TRBJ2-4; D not resolved. The CDR3 consists of 12 residues. Germline V gene sequence: CDR1 SGHVS, CDR2 FQNEAQ. V lost 5 bases and J 7 bases, leaving 9 bases between the germline ends.

The rearrangement uses TRBV7-8 and TRBJ2-5; maybe TRBD1 (8 bases). TRBJ2-7 matches the DNA end more closely, so the J call is doubtful. Germline V CDR1 and CDR2: SGHVS, FQNEAQ. The CDR3 has 17 residues. As DNA, the CDR3 is TGTGCCAGCAGCGGAAGACAGGGGAGGGATCCTCCCTACGAGCAGTACTTC. Residues: CASSGRQGRDPPYEQYF.

V and J are TRBV2 and TRBJ1-3, with D perhaps TRBD1 (6 bases). The CDR3 runs to 17 residues. V was trimmed by 6 bases and J by 0 bases, leaving 18 bases between them. In germline, CDR1 is SNHLY, CDR2 FYNNEI. The CDR3 protein is CASRPGRGRGSGNTIYF. The CDR3 DNA reads TGTGCCAGCAGACCGGGCAGGGGACGGGGCTCTGGAAACACCATATATTTT. Together with reference TRBV2 and TRBJ1-3, the CDR3 gives the full variable domain: EPEVTQTPSHQVTQMGQEVILRCVPISNHLYFYWYRQILGQKVEFLVSFYNNEISEKSEIFDDQFSVERPDGSNFTLKIRSTKLEDSAMYFCASRPGRGRGSGNTIYFGEGSWLTVV.

The chain couples TRBV7-3 to TRBJ2-3; TRBD2 agrees at 7 bases. With V trimmed by 6 bases and J by 0 bases, 3 bases remained unmatched. Germline V gives CDR1 SGHTA, CDR2 FQGTGA. The CDR3 has 14 amino acids. Here the CDR3 DNA reads TGTGCCAGCAGACAAGCGGGAAGCACAGATACGCAGTATTTT. This codes for CASRQAGSTDTQYF.

The chain uses TRBV4-2 and TRBJ2-7; 10 bases line up with TRBD1. The germline gives CDR1 LGHNA, CDR2 YNFKEQ. The CDR3 loop spans 16 amino acids. With V trimmed by 0 bases and J by 4 bases, 6 bases remained unmatched. The CDR3 spells CASSQDERQGAYEQYF. CDR3 sequence (DNA): TGTGCCAGCAGCCAAGACGAGAGACAGGGGGCATACGAGCAGTACTTC.

The chain has TRBV5-5 and TRBJ1-2; no definite D call. Germline lookup yields CDR1 SGHKS and CDR2 YYEKEE (reference sequence). Between the trimmed V and J ends, which lost 0 bases and 7 bases, there was a span of 13 bases. This CDR3 spans 14 amino acids. The CDR3, as DNA: TGTGCCAGCAGCTTGGTTGGTTCGGGAAGTGGCTACACCTTC. Protein product: CASSLVGSGSGYTF.

The rearrangement uses TRBV11-2 and TRBJ2-2, with D tentatively TRBD1 (6 bases). The length of the CDR3 is 12 residues. The V gene lost 5 bases and the J gene lost 11 bases, with 12 bases spanning the gap. The germline CDR1 and CDR2 sequences are SGHAT and FQNNGV. The CDR3, as DNA: TGTGCCAGCAGCCACACCGGGACAGAGCTGTTTTTT. It is translated as CASSHTGTELFF.